This T cell receptor beta chain is from a study of T-cell memory formation after mild COVID-19. Points from the study as a whole: Nothing confirmed that second-wave clones peaking on day 37 were specific for SARS-CoV-2. Cross-reactive memory seemingly joined, as some responding clones were found in pre-infection memory.

cDNA libraries for TCR alpha and TCR beta, carrying sample barcodes and UMIs, came from 5'RACE with constant-segment primers. TCRdb reprocessed the 5' RACE reads with MiXCR, giving one entry per CDR3 protein. The data show under 550,000 distinct CDR3 sequences, 15% to 20% seen once. V was clipped by 0 bases and J by 0 bases, with 9 bases between them. In germline, CDR1 is SGHAT, CDR2 FQNNGV. CDR3 size: 15 residues. This clonotype was observed a handful of times. The antigen remains undetermined. The source material was PBMCs or a T cell subset sorted from them (not recorded which). The chain joins TRBV11-2 to TRBJ2-7; perhaps TRBD2 as D (5 bases). This receptor was obtained from an adult woman who had mild COVID-19 (a few samples of this study predate the infection). Cell type and time point are not known. This chain's CDR3 is CASSLDSGTSYEQYF. CDR3 bases: TGTGCCAGCAGCTTAGATTCGGGAACCTCCTACGAGCAGTACTTC.